This T cell receptor (beta chain) was profiled in a study of blood T cell repertoires in COVID-19. Study-level information: Donors in the United States, Italy and Spain gave samples during acute or convalescent COVID-19. PBMCs, B-cell-depleted T cells, or T cells were the source of the cDNA or gDNA that made up the material.

As processed by the authors: Estimates of nucleated cell counts were drawn from the amplification of reference gene primers. TCRdb's copy holds only in-frame clones and misses some; the assay was immunoSEQ multiplex PCR. Clonal size and the V and J genes are those of that table, whereas D and trimming came from the DNA. The repertoire includes roughly 220,000 clones, around 83% of them detected once, and approximately 1.5% sits in the top ten. The CDR3 has 14 residues. The V segment lost 1 base and the J segment 4 bases; nucleotides outside the gene matches: 2. Germline values: CDR1 MGHDK, CDR2 SYGVNS.

The TCR comes from a woman between 35 and 50 years old who had recovered from COVID-19. The specimen was peripheral blood. V is TRBV25-1 and J is TRBJ2-3, with TRBD2 matching over 7 bases. CDR3 protein: CASSEFGRADTQYF. CDR3 sequence (DNA): TGTGCCAGCAGTGAATTTGGGAGGGCAGATACGCAGTATTTT.